These T cell receptor beta chains were read from a single sample in a study of blood T cell repertoires in COVID-19. Here immunoSEQ multiplex PCR was the method, and the copy in TCRdb shows in-frame clones only, minus some. The repertoire holds tens of thousands of clones, with roughly 76% as singletons. Sequenced: peripheral blood. Receptors were obtained from a woman aged 70-85 years with acute or convalescent COVID-19. Both conserved end residues are part of each CDR3. The D gene is left open where the match is weak. Where a row states a size, it is once, few, many or the class of an expanded clone; other rows omit it.

CDR3 length	D gene	V gene	clone size	J gene	CDR3 protein	CDR3 DNA
13	.	TRBV19	.	TRBJ2-5	CASSSYGEGTQYF	TGTGCCAGTAGTTCTTACGGGGAAGGGACCCAGTACTTC
14	TRBD1	TRBV27	.	TRBJ2-3	CASRIGGSADTQYF	TGTGCCAGCAGGATAGGGGGCAGCGCAGATACGCAGTATTTT
15	TRBD1	TRBV3-1/TRBV3-2	.	TRBJ1-2	CASSPRGQGSYGYTF	TGTGCCAGCAGCCCACGGGGACAGGGGAGCTATGGCTACACCTTC
15	.	TRBV4-1	.	TRBJ2-7	CASSQTAISSYEQYF	TGCGCCAGCAGTCAAACAGCTATCAGCTCCTACGAGCAGTACTTC
17	TRBD2	TRBV4-2	.	TRBJ2-1	CASSQVSSGRAYNEQFF	TGTGCCAGCAGCCAAGTATCATCCGGGAGGGCCTACAATGAGCAGTTCTTC
13	.	TRBV18	.	TRBJ2-2	CASSATNTGELFF	TGTGCCAGCTCAGCGACTAACACCGGGGAGCTGTTTTTT
16	.	TRBV10-3	.	TRBJ1-1	CAIGEGHGRRNTEAFF	TGTGCCATCGGGGAGGGACACGGAAGGAGAAACACTGAAGCTTTCTTT
17	.	TRBV28	.	TRBJ2-2	CASSSREGLTNTGELFF	TGTGCCAGCAGTTCCCGCGAGGGTTTAACGAACACCGGGGAGCTGTTTTTT
17	.	TRBV27	once	TRBJ1-2	CASSLSVANRGYGGYTF	TGTGCCAGCAGTTTATCGGTTGCCAACCGAGGGTATGGGGGCTACACCTTC
15	.	TRBV18	.	TRBJ1-3	CASSPAVLSGNTIYF	TGTGCCAGCTCACCCGCGGTCCTCTCTGGAAACACCATATATTTT
17	TRBD1	TRBV6-7	.	TRBJ1-5	CASTSVGTDNSNQPQHF	TGTGCCAGCACATCCGTTGGGACAGATAATAGCAATCAGCCCCAGCATTTT
14	TRBD2	TRBV24-1	.	TRBJ2-7	CATSSSGILDEQYF	TGTGCCACCAGTAGTAGCGGGATCCTCGACGAGCAGTACTTC
14	.	TRBV2	.	TRBJ2-4	CASSELLAKNIQYF	TGTGCCAGCAGTGAACTGTTAGCCAAAAACATTCAGTACTTC
14	TRBD2	TRBV6-2/TRBV6-3	.	TRBJ2-7	CASSYLAGDPRSYF	TGTGCCAGCAGTTATCTAGCGGGAGACCCCAGGTCGTACTTC
10	.	TRBV20-1	few	TRBJ2-3	CSALTDTQYF	TGCAGTGCCCTCACAGATACGCAGTATTTT
13	TRBD1	TRBV10-1	.	TRBJ2-7	CATSRQGFYEQYF	TGCGCCACCAGCCGACAGGGATTCTACGAGCAGTACTTC
17	TRBD2	TRBV15	.	TRBJ2-2	CATSRDLTSANTGELFF	TGTGCCACCAGCAGAGATCTAACTAGCGCGAACACCGGGGAGCTGTTTTTT
15	.	TRBV5-6	.	TRBJ1-5	CASSFRGYSNQPQHF	TGTGCCAGCAGCTTCAGAGGTTATAGCAATCAGCCCCAGCATTTT
15	TRBD1	TRBV6-6	.	TRBJ2-7	CASSLRQGAGYEQYF	TGTGCCAGCAGTTTGCGGCAGGGGGCGGGCTACGAGCAGTACTTC
15	.	TRBV28	once	TRBJ2-3	CASSSRTVSTDTQYF	TGTGCCAGCAGTTCCCGGACAGTAAGCACAGATACGCAGTATTTT
12	TRBD2	TRBV18	.	TRBJ2-1	CASSPREDEQFF	TGTGCCAGCTCACCCCGGGAGGATGAGCAGTTCTTC
14	TRBD2	TRBV6-5	once	TRBJ2-1	CASSYRGRENEQFF	TGTGCCAGCAGTTATCGAGGGAGGGAGAATGAGCAGTTCTTC
17	TRBD2	TRBV18	.	TRBJ2-5	CASSPPGLAGGGETQYF	TGTGCCAGCTCACCACCGGGACTAGCGGGAGGAGGGGAGACCCAGTACTTC
13	.	TRBV18	.	TRBJ2-7	CASSPNVGDEQYF	TGTGCCAGCTCACCCAATGTCGGGGACGAGCAGTACTTC
14	.	TRBV2	.	TRBJ1-1	CASKRGNRNTEAFF	TGTGCCAGCAAGAGAGGGAACCGGAACACTGAAGCTTTCTTT
13	.	TRBV3-1/TRBV3-2	.	TRBJ2-7	CASSHLDREGQYF	TGTGCCAGCAGCCATCTCGACCGAGAGGGACAGTACTTC
14	TRBD1	TRBV6-2/TRBV6-3	few	TRBJ1-5	CASSIGQGNQPQHF	TGTGCCAGCAGTATAGGACAGGGGAATCAGCCCCAGCATTTT
15	TRBD2	TRBV5-4	.	TRBJ2-5	CASSPWTSARETQYF	TGTGCCAGCAGCCCTTGGACTAGCGCAAGGGAGACCCAGTACTTC
13	.	TRBV5-1	.	TRBJ2-7	CASSPGLSYEQYF	TGCGCCAGCAGTCCAGGACTCTCCTACGAGCAGTACTTC
14	TRBD1	TRBV6-6	.	TRBJ2-7	CASSYSSQGIEQYF	TGTGCCAGCAGTTACTCCTCACAGGGGATCGAGCAGTACTTC
17	.	TRBV18	.	TRBJ1-5	CASSPAGGRGFNQPQHF	TGTGCCAGCTCACCGGCGGGGGGCCGGGGTTTCAATCAGCCCCAGCATTTT
16	TRBD1	TRBV5-1	.	TRBJ2-2	CASSLSGTGSTGELFF	TGCGCCAGCAGCCTTTCTGGGACAGGGAGCACCGGGGAGCTGTTTTTT
13	.	TRBV11-3	.	TRBJ2-7	CASSLNTPSEQYF	TGTGCCAGCAGCTTAAATACGCCCAGCGAGCAGTACTTC
14	.	TRBV11-3	.	TRBJ1-5	CASSERSYNQPQHF	TGTGCCAGCAGCGAACGGAGTTACAATCAGCCCCAGCATTTT
17	TRBD2	TRBV4-2	few	TRBJ2-1	CASSLGAGGPFDNEQFF	TGTGCCAGCAGCCTAGGGGCGGGAGGGCCCTTTGATAATGAGCAGTTCTTC